This is a list of T cell receptor beta chains from one sample in a study of shared clonotypes between healthy human individuals. Using immunoSEQ multiplex PCR, the repertoire was profiled, and TCRdb retains in-frame clones only, with some absent. Here the sample spans roughly 1,100,000 clones, about 75% being singletons. Source material: memory CD4+ T cells sorted from blood. All receptors come from a man younger than 35 in good health. Both conserved end residues are part of each CDR3. The D gene is left open where the match is weak. The size entry is marked missing in some rows and otherwise reads once, few, many or a size class.

>TRBV25-1|NA|NA|TRBJ2-3
TGTGCCAGCAGTGAAACAGGGCACCCTAGCACAGATACGCAGTATTTT
CASSETGHPSTDTQYF
>TRBV28|once|TRBD1|TRBJ2-7
TGTGCCAGCAGCCCCCTAGACAGGGACGCCAACGAGCAGTACTTC
CASSPLDRDANEQYF
>TRBV5-4|NA|TRBD1|TRBJ2-7
TGTGCCAGCAGCGCGAGGGGACAGGGGATCTACGAGCAGTACTTC
CASSARGQGIYEQYF
>TRBV30|NA|NA|TRBJ1-3
TGTGCCTGGAGTGTATACGGTGGAAACACCATATATTTT
CAWSVYGGNTIYF
>TRBV7-7|NA|NA|TRBJ2-5
TGTGCTAGCAGCTTAATGGGGGGAGTGGGTCAAGAGACCCAGTACTTC
CASSLMGGVGQETQYF
>TRBV5-1|NA|NA|TRBJ1-1
TGCGCCAGCAGGGAACAGGGAGGTACTGAAGCTTTCTTT
CASREQGGTEAFF
>TRBV11-2|NA|NA|TRBJ2-6
TGTGCCAGCAGCCAGACCGTCTCTGGGGCCAACGTCCTGACTTTC
CASSQTVSGANVLTF
>TRBV19|NA|NA|TRBJ1-4
TGTGCCAGTAGTAAACCCAGGGAAAAACTGTTTTTT
CASSKPREKLFF
>TRBV7-8|NA|NA|TRBJ2-3
TGTGCCAGCAGACTCACAGATACGCAGTATTTT
CASRLTDTQYF
>TRBV5-1|once|NA|TRBJ2-1
TGCGCCAGCAGTTCGGACTTCTACAATGAGCAGTTCTTC
CASSSDFYNEQFF
>TRBV5-1|NA|NA|TRBJ2-3
TGCGCCAGCAGCTTGTTATTTGGCGGGACAGGCACAGATACGCAGTATTTT
CASSLLFGGTGTDTQYF
>TRBV18|NA|NA|TRBJ1-4
TGTGCCAGCGGCCCGGGGGCAGGGGAAAAACTGTTTTTT
CASGPGAGEKLFF
>TRBV7-2|NA|NA|TRBJ2-3
TGTGCCAGCAGCTGGGGAGGAGGGGGGGTCGCTAGTCCAGATACGCAGTATTTT
CASSWGGGGVASPDTQYF
>TRBV14|NA|NA|TRBJ1-1
TGTGCCAGCAGCCAACCCCCAGAACGTCAGGGACGGGCCACTGAAGCTTTCTTT
CASSQPPERQGRATEAFF
>TRBV7-8|NA|NA|TRBJ2-2
TGTGCCAGCAGCTCCGGGTTGGGCACCGGGGAGCTGTTTTTT
CASSSGLGTGELFF
>TRBV12-5|NA|NA|TRBJ1-3
TGTGCTAGTGGCCCCCGTTGGGACTCTGGAAACACCATATATTTT
CASGPRWDSGNTIYF
>TRBV18|once|NA|TRBJ2-1
TGTGCCAGCTCACCATCGAGGAGCTCCTACAATGAGCAGTTCTTC
CASSPSRSSYNEQFF
>TRBV30|NA|NA|TRBJ1-6
TGTGCCTGGAGTAGCGGACAGCTAAGGGCTAATTCACCCCTCCACTTT
CAWSSGQLRANSPLHF
>TRBV30|NA|NA|TRBJ2-7
TGTGCCTGGAACGCGGCAGGGAACTACGAGCAGTACTTC
CAWNAAGNYEQYF
>TRBV4-2|few|NA|TRBJ2-5
TGTGCCAGCAGCCAAGATCGGGGGCAAGAGACCCAGTACTTC
CASSQDRGQETQYF
>TRBV5-1|NA|TRBD1|TRBJ2-2
TGCGCCAGCAGCTCATCGGGACAGGGGGCCGGGGAGCTGTTTTTT
CASSSSGQGAGELFF
>TRBV7-2|once|NA|TRBJ2-7
TGTGCCAGCAGCTCAAAGATTTCAGCGGGTACCTACGAGCAGTACTTC
CASSSKISAGTYEQYF
>TRBV19|NA|TRBD1|TRBJ1-2
TGTGCCAGTAGTGTAACCGGGACAGGGATCGGCTACACCTTC
CASSVTGTGIGYTF
>TRBV2|NA|TRBD2|TRBJ2-1
TGTGCCAGCAACCCACTAGCGGGGGGTTACAATGAGCAGTTCTTC
CASNPLAGGYNEQFF
>TRBV18|NA|NA|TRBJ1-5
TGTGCCAGCTCCGGAAGGGTCAATCAGCCCCAGCATTTT
CASSGRVNQPQHF
>TRBV28|NA|NA|TRBJ2-5
TGTGCCAGCAGTTTACGAAGGAGCCAGGTGACCCAGTACTTC
CASSLRRSQVTQYF
>TRBV5-1|NA|NA|TRBJ2-7
TGCGCCAGCAGCTTTGACTTGGATACCGAGCAGTACTTC
CASSFDLDTEQYF
>TRBV27|once|TRBD2|TRBJ2-3
TGTGCCAGCGTAAGGCTAGCGGGCCTCACCCCCACAGATACGCAGTATTTT
CASVRLAGLTPTDTQYF
>TRBV6-1|few|NA|TRBJ2-5
TGTGCCAGCCTAGGGATAAAACGTAATGACCAGTACTTC
CASLGIKRNDQYF
>TRBV5-1|few|TRBD1|TRBJ1-6
TGCGCCAGCAGCTTGGCCCAGGGGGCGTTGACTTCACCCCTCCACTTT
CASSLAQGALTSPLHF
>TRBV5-6|few|NA|TRBJ1-6
TGTGCCAGCAGCTACGGGGGAAGGGATTCACCCCTCCACTTT
CASSYGGRDSPLHF
>TRBV5-1|NA|TRBD1|TRBJ1-2
TGCGCCAGCAGCTCCCGAGGGGGCGGCTACACCTTC
CASSSRGGGYTF
>TRBV11-2|NA|NA|TRBJ2-7
TGTGCCAGCAGCCGAGGGGATAGCTCCTACGAGCAGTACTTC
CASSRGDSSYEQYF
>TRBV30|NA|NA|TRBJ2-3
TGTGCCTGGAGTAGGTCCAGCACAGATACGCAGTATTTT
CAWSRSSTDTQYF
>TRBV6-5|NA|NA|TRBJ2-1
TGTGCCAGCAGGCGCCACAACAATGAGCAGTTCTTC
CASRRHNNEQFF
>TRBV29-1|NA|TRBD2|TRBJ2-7
TGCAGCGTTTTAGGACTAGCGGGAGTGTACGAGCAGTACTTC
CSVLGLAGVYEQYF
>TRBV11-2|NA|NA|TRBJ2-1
TGTGCCAGCAGCTTAGGTATAGTAAGGAATGAGCAGTTCTTC
CASSLGIVRNEQFF
>TRBV30|NA|TRBD2|TRBJ2-1
TGTGCCTGGAGTCCACCCCTGGGACTAGCGGGAGTTACCGATGAGCAGTTCTTC
CAWSPPLGLAGVTDEQFF
>TRBV5-6|NA|TRBD2|TRBJ2-7
TGTGCCAGCAGCTCCGGACTAGCGGGCTTCTACGAGCAGTACTTC
CASSSGLAGFYEQYF
>TRBV11-3|NA|TRBD1|TRBJ2-6
TGTGCCAGCAGCTTAACCCCCGGGACAGGGGTTGGGTCTGGGGCCAACGTCCTGACTTTC
CASSLTPGTGVGSGANVLTF
>TRBV6-6|NA|TRBD2|TRBJ2-5
TGTGCCAGCAGTTATGAGTCTAGCGGGTGGGGTGAGACCCAGTACTTC
CASSYESSGWGETQYF
>TRBV7-2|NA|NA|TRBJ1-1
TGTGCCAGCAGCTTAGCGGGGGGGTTCACTGAAGCTTTCTTT
CASSLAGGFTEAFF
>TRBV7-2|NA|TRBD1|TRBJ2-7
TGTGCCAGCAGCAGCCGGGACAGGACCTACGAGCAGTACTTC
CASSSRDRTYEQYF
>TRBV19|NA|NA|TRBJ2-5
TGTGCCAGTAGTCCCACCGGACAGAATACCCAGTACTTC
CASSPTGQNTQYF
>TRBV18|NA|TRBD1|TRBJ2-1
TGTGCCAGCCCCTCGGGCAGGATAGGGACAGGGCGATTCAATGAGCAGTTCTTC
CASPSGRIGTGRFNEQFF
>TRBV5-1|NA|NA|TRBJ2-3
TGCGCCAGCAGCATTGACAGGCCAGATACGCAGTATTTT
CASSIDRPDTQYF
>TRBV5-6|NA|NA|TRBJ2-6
TGTGCCAGCAGCTTGCCCAATATCTTAAGTTCTGGGGCCAACGTCCTGACTTTC
CASSLPNILSSGANVLTF